Sequencing of this T cell receptor (beta chain) was carried out in a study of T cell responses to AZD1222 COVID-19 vaccine. Note on this clone: Antigen: not known.

CDR3 length: 13 amino acids. CDR1 and CDR2 from the germline V gene are SQVTM and ANQGSEA. Trimming cost V 5 bases and J 4 bases, with 14 bases left between them. Pooling was applied to second doses at about 4 or about 12 weeks. Study-wide points: Spike-specific TCR breadth and depth rose after two AZD1222 doses. Clonal diversity may have been underestimated, and the donors were mostly white British, with more females than males.

The repertoire was sequenced with immunoSEQ multiplex PCR; TCRdb's copy has only in-frame clones and lacks some. The sample yields over 110,000 clones, about 90% seen once. The source is an adult who received the AZD1222 COVID-19 vaccine. This rearrangement joins TRBV29-1 to TRBJ1-2, with D tentatively TRBD1 (5 bases). This specimen was peripheral blood, taken 28 days after the second AZD1222 dose. The CDR3 region is CSVPGAGSYGYTF. Written as DNA, the CDR3 is TGCAGCGTTCCCGGGGCCGGCAGCTATGGCTACACCTTC.